This T cell receptor beta chain is from a study of blood T cells in healthy people across ages. The study's findings and limits: Getting older went along with TCR beta diversity per million T cells dropping roughly linearly.

Primers used in a second PCR of roughly 7 to 12 cycles were a sample-barcoded 5' primer and a J-beta primer mix. TCRdb called the 5' RACE reads again in MiXCR, with one record for every CDR3 protein. The sample records about 800,000 distinct CDR3 sequences, roughly 46% being singletons. V was cut by 6 bases and J by 4 bases, with 25 bases left in between. The CDR3 length is 16 residues. Germline V CDR1 and CDR2: SQVTM, ANQGSEA. Notes on this clonotype: Its antigen is not identified.

Sequenced: blood. The V call is TRBV29-1, the J call TRBJ2-7, with D perhaps TRBD1 or TRBD2 (6 bases each). The origin of this receptor is a man aged 80 or over in good health. CDR3 protein: CSVELLRDTQGYEQYF. The CDR3 region has the DNA TGCAGCGTAGAACTCTTGCGGGACACCCAAGGATACGAGCAGTACTTC.